Here is one T cell receptor beta chain with its context. Antigen specificity is unknown. Missing from this donor's record is the CMV serostatus. V was clipped by 4 bases and J by 4 bases, with 16 bases between them. The CDR3 is 15 amino acids. The germline CDR1 and CDR2 sequences are SGHNT and YYREEE (reference sequence). PCR was performed using 60 Vbeta and 13 Jbeta primers. Libraries were prepared by immunoSEQ multiplex PCR; TCRdb keeps only in-frame clonotypes and omits some of them. The table has 97,000 or so clones, about three fifths seen once. This sample was taken from a study of cytomegalovirus exposure and HLA in healthy donors. Study-level points and caveats: The authors later found most CMV-associated TCR beta chains appeared HLA-restricted. An analysis done earlier found most TCR beta V segments productive about 87% or about 30% of the time.

Sequencing was done on a sample of PBMCs. The sequence was collected from a human donor in good health. V and J are TRBV5-4 and TRBJ2-3; a possible D gene is TRBD2 (6 bases). CDR3 bases: TGTGCCAGCAGCGAGGGACTGCGGCGGGCAGATACGCAGTATTTT. The encoded protein is CASSEGLRRADTQYF. The complete variable domain, with remaining parts taken from reference TRBV5-4 and TRBJ2-3, reads ETGVTQSPTHLIKTRGQQVTLRCSSQSGHNTVSWYQQALGQGPQFIFQYYREEENGRGNFPPRFSGLQFPNYSSELNVNALELDDSALYLCASSEGLRRADTQYFGPGTRLTVL.